This T cell receptor (beta chain) originates from a study of T-cell memory formation after mild COVID-19. A note on this clonotype: One end of the junction does not line up with germline, which may come from a read error.

Germline assignment: CDR1 GTSNPN and CDR2 SVGIG (reference sequence). The CDR3 totals 13 residues. The 5'RACE method, run with constant-segment primers, produced TCR alpha and TCR beta cDNA libraries (carrying sample barcodes and UMIs). TCRdb passed the 5' RACE reads through MiXCR, listing each CDR3 protein once. The sample has fewer than 400,000 distinct CDR3 sequences, approximately 15% seen once; the top ten hold approximately 21%. The V and J genes are TRBV30 and TRBJ2-3; perhaps TRBD1 as D (6 bases). The source of this sequence is a man aged 18 to 30 who had mild COVID-19 (a few samples of this study predate the infection). Cell type and time point are not known. Specimen: PBMCs or a T cell subset sorted from them (not recorded which). As DNA, the CDR3 is TGTGCCCGGAGAGGGGGACGCACAGATACGCAGTATTTT. This translates into CARRGGRTDTQYF.